The T cell receptor beta chain described here comes from a study of blood T cell repertoires in COVID-19. Trimming removed 1 base from V and 9 bases from J, with 13 bases in between. CDR1 and CDR2 (germline): LNHNV, YYDKDF (reference sequence). This CDR3 is 14 amino acids long. Assay used: immunoSEQ multiplex PCR; TCRdb lists only in-frame clones, some missing. The sample comprises about 320,000 clones, approximately 91% of which are singletons, and 5% to 5.5% rests with the top ten. Cohorts were determined from participant-reported clinical history. The specimen was PBMCs or T cells enriched from blood (not recorded which). The V gene is TRBV15, the J gene TRBJ1-5; D gene ambiguous. The receptor was isolated from a man aged 60-69 years who had recovered from COVID-19. CDR3 protein: CATSRAGYNWPQHF. CDR3 DNA: TGTGCCACCAGCAGAGCAGGCTACAATTGGCCCCAGCATTTT.